Below, 3 T cell receptor beta chains from the same sample are listed, as sequenced in a study of beta chain features in type 1 diabetes. Sequenced material consisted of expressed TCRB transcripts (all of the isolated RNA was reverse transcribed). Only in-frame clones appear in the TCRdb table, and some are missing; sequencing was by immunoSEQ multiplex PCR. The sample records 810,000 or so clones, 15% to 20% being singletons. Specimen: naive CD4+ T cells from blood. These receptor sequences come from a woman younger than 35 in good health.

The sample holds a few counts of this clone. J is TRBJ2-2 and V is TRBV4-1; D gene ambiguous. Germline-derived CDR1 and CDR2 are MGHRA and YSYEKL. The CDR3 is 16 amino acids. Trimming took 0 bases from V and 4 from J, leaving 12 bases between them. CDR3 DNA: TGCGCCAGCAGCCAAGACAAAAGGTCAGGCACCGGGGAGCTGTTTTTT. Translation gives CASSQDKRSGTGELFF.

Remarks on this clone: Other nucleotide sequences from this sample produce the same CDR3. The V and J genes are TRBV28 and TRBJ2-7; no clear D gene. From germline, CDR1 is MDHEN and CDR2 SYDVKM. V lost 6 bases to trimming and J lost 4 bases, with 7 bases between them. This CDR3 is 11 amino acids long. The CDR3 spells CASSTSYEQYF. In DNA form, the CDR3 reads TGTGCCAGCAGCACCTCGTACGAGCAGTACTTC.

The chain joins TRBV5-4 to TRBJ2-1; 10 positions match TRBD2. The germline gives CDR1 SGHNT, CDR2 YYREEE (reference sequence). Germline trimming cut 2 bases from V and 8 bases from J; bases unmatched to any gene: 7. CDR3 length: 15 amino acids. The CDR3 reads CASSFRLAGVDEQFF. The DNA for the CDR3 is TGTGCCAGCAGCTTCCGACTAGCGGGCGTTGATGAGCAGTTCTTC.